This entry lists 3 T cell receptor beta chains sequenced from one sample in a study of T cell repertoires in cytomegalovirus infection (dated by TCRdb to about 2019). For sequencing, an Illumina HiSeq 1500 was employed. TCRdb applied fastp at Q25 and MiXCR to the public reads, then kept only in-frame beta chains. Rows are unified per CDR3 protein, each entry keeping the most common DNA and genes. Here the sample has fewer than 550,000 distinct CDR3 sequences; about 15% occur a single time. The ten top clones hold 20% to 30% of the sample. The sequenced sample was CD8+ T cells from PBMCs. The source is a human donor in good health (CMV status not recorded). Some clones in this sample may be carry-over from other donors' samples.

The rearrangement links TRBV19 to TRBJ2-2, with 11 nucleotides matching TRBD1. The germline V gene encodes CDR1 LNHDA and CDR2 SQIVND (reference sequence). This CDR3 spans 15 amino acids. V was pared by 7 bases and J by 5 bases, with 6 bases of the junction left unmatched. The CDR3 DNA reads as TGTGCCAGTATCGGCCGGGACAGGGGGACCGGGGAGCTGTTTTTT. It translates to CASIGRDRGTGELFF.

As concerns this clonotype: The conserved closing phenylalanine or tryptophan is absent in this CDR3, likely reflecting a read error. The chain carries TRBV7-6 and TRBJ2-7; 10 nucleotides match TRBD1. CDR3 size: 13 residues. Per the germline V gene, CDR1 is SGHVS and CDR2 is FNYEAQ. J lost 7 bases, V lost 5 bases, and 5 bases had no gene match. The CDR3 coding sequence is TGTGCCAGCAGCATGGACAGGGGGGAAGAGCAGTACTTA. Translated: CASSMDRGEEQYL.

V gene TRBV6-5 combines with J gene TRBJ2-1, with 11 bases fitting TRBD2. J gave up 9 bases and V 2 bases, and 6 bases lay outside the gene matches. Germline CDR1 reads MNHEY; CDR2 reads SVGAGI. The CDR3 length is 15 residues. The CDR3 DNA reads TGTGCCAGCAGTTACATAGCGGGGGGGGCAGGTGAGCAGTTCTTC. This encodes CASSYIAGGAGEQFF.